This TCR beta chain was captured in a study of breast tumors, draining lymph nodes, adjacent tissues. MiXCR, applied by TCRdb to the multiplex PCR reads, yields one record per CDR3 protein. This sample has about 180,000 distinct CDR3 sequences, with 33% found just once. Overall study results and limits: Data fit most tumor T cells coming from lymph node, expanding in tumor. Tumor and nontumor repertoires were significantly more similar in luminal-like than in basal-like breast cancer.

Breast cancer patients provided tissue from their axillary draining lymph nodes. In regard to this clonotype: Its antigen is unknown.

Sequencing used axillary lymph node tissue. The clonotype was recovered from a female donor with breast cancer. Some clones in this sample may be carry-over from other donors' samples.

This CDR3 is CASSYSRQMNTEAFF. Written as DNA, the CDR3 is TGTGCCAGCAGTTACTCGCGACAGATGAACACTGAAGCTTTCTTT. The chain links TRBV6-6 to TRBJ1-1, with a possible D match to TRBD1 (5 bases). The V and J ends lost 0 bases and 0 bases respectively, with 8 bases between them. The CDR3 contains 15 residues. CDR1 and CDR2 (germline): MNHNY, SVGAGI (reference sequence).